The sequence of this T cell receptor beta chain was determined in a study of T cell responses to AZD1222 COVID-19 vaccine. Germline lookup yields CDR1 LGHDT and CDR2 YNNKEL (reference sequence). The CDR3 consists of 15 residues. The V segment lost 0 bases and the J segment 5 bases; nucleotides outside the gene matches: 5. Measured with immunoSEQ multiplex PCR; TCRdb has only the in-frame clones, and not every one. The table shows 72,000 or so clones, with around 84% occurring only once. This TCR derives from an adult in good health. The chain couples TRBV3-1 (or the pseudogene TRBV3-2) to TRBJ1-1, with 8 bases matching TRBD1. The material sequenced was peripheral blood, taken on day 0 of AZD1222 vaccination. CDR3 region: CASSQDRGRLTEAFF. The CDR3 DNA sequence: TGTGCCAGCAGCCAAGACAGGGGGCGACTGACTGAAGCTTTCTTT.